The sequence of this TCR beta chain was determined in a study of blood T cell repertoires in COVID-19 (dated by TCRdb to 2020 to 2022). For the wider study: The collaborator samples originated in the United States, Italy and Spain and spanned the acute and convalescent phases of COVID-19. The material from the prospective study consisted of cDNA or gDNA derived from T cells, B-cell-depleted T cells, or PBMCs. Subjects who had been exposed to COVID-19, were actively infected with it, or had recovered from it provided the deeply sampled blood TCRbeta repertoires that made up the dataset. The repertoires were released in a freely available public database intended as a resource for research on the immune response to SARS-CoV-2. Samples came from the ongoing ImmuneRACE study (first 160 participants) plus 1,254 subjects from 6 global collaborators. A de-identified subject ID, COVID-19 status, age in years and sex were almost always included in the sample metadata. Where available, HLA class I and class II types were obtained from metadata supplied by the sample provider rather than from assay-based typing.

TCRbeta CDR3 regions were amplified from genomic DNA by means of the immunoSEQ Assay, a bias-controlled multiplex PCR. For the original study's pipeline: Nucleated cell counts per sample were estimated from amplification of reference gene primers within the assay. Sequence reads were collapsed and filtered to measure the absolute abundance of every unique TCRbeta CDR3 rearrangement. For each sample, productive Simpson clonality was calculated by taking the square root of Simpson's diversity index across productive rearrangements. Not all clones reach the TCRdb copy of this immuneACCESS table, which keeps in-frame sequences only. Checked studies attribute under half of the gap to unresolved V genes and leave the rest unexplained. V and J calls and clone size are as listed in that table; D and trimming were resolved from the DNA. Present in this sample are about 200,000 clones, over 85% of which were seen just once. The top ten clonotypes cover around 4.2% of the sample.

Participants in the prospective study were enrolled through a virtual design, were aged roughly 18 to 95 years, and lived in 20 to 30 United States geographic areas. In the prospective study, participants were assigned to cohorts based on the clinical history participants reported in a screening survey and a study questionnaire. Each participant in the prospective study had whole blood, serum and a nasopharyngeal or oropharyngeal swab collected by mobile phlebotomists. Prospective study participants could optionally give additional blood draws and questionnaires over an approximately 2-month period. Before DNA extraction, blood samples from the prospective study were shipped at room temperature or frozen. Trimmed from V: 5 bases; trimmed from J: 5 bases; junction bases lacking a gene match: 19. Based on the germline V gene (reference sequence), the CDR1 and CDR2 sequences are LNHDA and SQIVND. From the cysteine through the phenylalanine, the CDR3 covers 20 amino acids. The kept DNA is CDR3 alone, 60 bases in frame from the first base.

Findings and caveats that apply to the study as a whole: How much clinical and demographic metadata was included differed by source and by participant, and the metadata was provided uncurated.

Comments on this clone: Its target antigen remains unknown. No much larger clone exists at a distance of one base, and base qualities are not known.

This receptor was obtained from a woman aged 30 to 39 with acute COVID-19. Input material: PBMCs or T cells enriched from blood (not recorded which). The rearrangement joined TRBV19 to TRBJ1-3; TRBD1 aligns with 12 central bases. The nucleotide sequence is given as TGTGCCAGTAGTTACATCATTGGACGGGACAGGGGGCGAAAGAGAAACACCATATATTTT. Its translation reads: CASSYIIGRDRGRKRNTIYF.